This T cell receptor beta chain derives from a study of graft-versus-host responses after intestinal transplantation. Overall study findings and caveats: Detected in recipient marrow were GvH clones, some of which were first observed in ileum or blood. After transplant, early declines in HvG clones were associated with peak levels of circulating GvH clones.

The CDR3 is made up of 15 amino acids. V lost 3 bases, J lost 2 bases, and 11 bases lay in between. Germline V gives CDR1 MDHEN, CDR2 SYDVKM. Produced via immunoSEQ multiplex PCR; TCRdb's table is partial and in-frame only. The table shows fewer than 95,000 clones, with around 93% occurring only once. Turning to this clone: The antigen is not known.

The sample was unstimulated CD8+ T cells sorted from spleen or lymph node cells, taken before transplant. This receptor was identified in a human donor who was the organ donor for an intestinal transplant. This sequence joins TRBV28 and TRBJ1-5, with no clear D. CDR3 nucleotides: TGTGCCAGCAGTTTCCCAGGTTCAGGCAATCAGCCCCAGCATTTT. This sequence encodes CASSFPGSGNQPQHF.